The 20 T cell receptor beta chains below come from one sample, sequenced in a study of blood T cell repertoires in COVID-19. The protocol was immunoSEQ multiplex PCR, while the TCRdb copy is restricted to in-frame clones and leaves out a portion. Among roughly 240,000 clones, 80% to 90% were seen once, and the ten largest hold 0.87%. The sequencing sample was made of PBMCs or T cells enriched from blood (not recorded which). These receptors all stem from a man aged 45-60 years who had been exposed to COVID-19.

This rearrangement joins TRBV15 to TRBJ1-1, with D possibly being TRBD1 (6 bases). V was cut by 4 bases and J by 7 bases, with 16 bases left in between. Germline CDR1 is LNHNV and CDR2 is YYDKDF (reference sequence). The length of the CDR3 is 14 residues. In nucleotides, the CDR3 is TGTGCCACCAGCATACAGGGCGGTCTGAGTGAAGCTTTCTTT. Translation gives CATSIQGGLSEAFF.

This clone was seen just once. The CDR3: CASSFGAVAYNEQFF. Written as DNA, the CDR3 is TGTGCCAGCAGTTTTGGGGCGGTTGCCTACAATGAGCAGTTCTTC. This chain links TRBV28 with TRBJ2-1; tentative D call: TRBD1 (5 bases). The CDR3 runs 15 residues. The germline V and J ends were trimmed by 3 bases and 2 bases, with 11 bases remaining between them. Germline V gives CDR1 MDHEN, CDR2 SYDVKM.

The chain combines TRBV29-1 with TRBJ1-1; D is ambiguous. CDR3 size: 14 residues. The germline V gene has CDR1 SQVTM and CDR2 ANQGSEA. V dropped 4 bases and J dropped 1 base, with 13 bases sitting between them. The CDR3 coding sequence is TGCAGCGTTGGACAAGGCTTCCCGAACACTGAAGCTTTCTTT. It translates to CSVGQGFPNTEAFF. Complete variable domain (other parts from reference TRBV29-1 and TRBJ1-1): SAVISQKPSRDICQRGTSLTIQCQVDSQVTMMFWYRQQPGQSLTLIATANQGSEATYESGFVIDKFPISRPNLTFSTLTVSNMSPEDSSIYLCSVGQGFPNTEAFFGQGTRLTVV.

The genes are TRBV15 and TRBJ1-1, with a tentative D call TRBD1 (6 bases). Germline V gene lookup returns CDR1 LNHNV and CDR2 YYDKDF (reference sequence). Trimming took off 6 bases at V and 5 bases at J, with 13 bases between the two ends. The CDR3 is made up of 13 amino acids. CDR3 in amino acids: CATRWGRGTEAFF. The CDR3 DNA reads TGTGCCACCAGGTGGGGGCGCGGGACTGAAGCTTTCTTT.

The V and J genes are TRBV7-6 and TRBJ1-2; 12 nucleotides line up with TRBD1. V shed 5 bases, J shed 1 base, and the junction held 14 bases outside the gene matches. The germline gives CDR1 SGHVS, CDR2 FNYEAQ. The CDR3 totals 19 residues. The CDR3 is CASSHTIPGTGGDNYGYTF. CDR3 coding DNA: TGTGCCAGCAGCCATACGATACCCGGGACAGGGGGCGATAACTATGGCTACACCTTC.

This clone was counted only a few times. The rearrangement uses TRBV3-1 (or the pseudogene TRBV3-2) and TRBJ2-2; the match to TRBD2 covers 10 bases. Germline V lookup: CDR1 LGHDT, CDR2 YNNKEL (reference sequence). V dropped 4 bases and J dropped 3; count of bases not matched to a gene: 5. The CDR3 runs to 16 residues. The CDR3 is CASSLGGLAYTGELFF. DNA for the CDR3: TGTGCCAGCAGCCTGGGGGGACTAGCGTACACCGGGGAGCTGTTTTTT.

With respect to this clone: Mismatch with germline at one junction end may stem from a read error. The chain joins TRBV5-1 to TRBJ2-3, with TRBD1 matching over 8 bases. Germline CDR1 reads SGHRS; CDR2 reads YFSETQ. CDR3 length: 14 residues. The CDR3 sequence is CASRLDRATDTQYF. The CDR3 nucleotides are TGCGCCAGCAGATTGGACAGGGCAACAGATACGCAGTATTTT.

The J gene is TRBJ1-4, the V gene TRBV6-6, with 7 bases matching TRBD1. The CDR3 runs to 14 residues. The ends lost 5 bases at V and 7 bases at J; junction bases unmatched: 7. CDR1 and CDR2 (germline): MNHNY, SVGAGI (reference sequence). The CDR3 DNA reads as TGTGCCAGCAGTCCAAGGGGGCGCTTTGAAAAACTGTTTTTT. Its translation is CASSPRGRFEKLFF.

The rearrangement uses TRBV5-1 and TRBJ2-2; 12 bases are a match to TRBD2. Germline trimming cut 1 base from V and 7 bases from J; bases unmatched to any gene: 2. The germline V gene encodes CDR1 SGHRS and CDR2 YFSETQ. This CDR3 region has 15 residues. CDR3 DNA: TGCGCCAGCAGCTTGATGACTAGCGGGAGCGGGGAGCTGTTTTTT. This gives the protein CASSLMTSGSGELFF.

The chain has TRBV4-1 and TRBJ1-1; D perhaps matches TRBD1 (5 bases). Germline CDR1 is MGHRA and CDR2 is YSYEKL. Trimming left V 1 base short and J 5 bases short, with 23 bases between. The CDR3 extends over 18 amino acids. CDR3 amino acids: CASSQGTVKSGGWTEAFF. CDR3 in DNA: TGCGCCAGCAGCCAAGGTACGGTCAAATCCGGGGGGTGGACTGAAGCTTTCTTT.

The gene calls are TRBV5-5 and TRBJ2-7, with 9 bases that match TRBD1. The J segment lost 5 bases and the V segment lost 1 base, leaving 10 bases of the junction unmatched. Germline V gene lookup returns CDR1 SGHKS and CDR2 YYEKEE (reference sequence). The CDR3 sequence is 16 residues long. The CDR3 nucleotides read TGTGCCAGCAGCTTGAATTTCGGGACAGGGCTAGACGAGCAGTACGTC. This encodes CASSLNFGTGLDEQYV.

This sequence joins TRBV19 and TRBJ1-2; unclear D gene. CDR1 LNHDA and CDR2 SQIVND come from the germline V gene (reference sequence). The CDR3 sequence is 12 residues long. Trimming cost V 4 bases and J 8 bases, with 11 bases left between them. The CDR3 DNA sequence: TGTGCCAGTAGTAGAAAAAAGCGGGGCTACACCTTC. This codes for CASSRKKRGYTF.

The rearrangement links TRBV24-1 to TRBJ2-7; D may be TRBD1 (5 bases). The CDR3 has 16 residues. Looked up from germline, CDR1 is KGHDR and CDR2 is SFDVKD. With 6 bases removed from V and 5 bases from J, the gap between germline ends came to 22 bases. Written as DNA, the CDR3 is TGTGCCACCAGTTCCGCAGCGTACCAGGGAAAGGACGAGCAGTACTTC. Its translation: CATSSAAYQGKDEQYF.

The CDR3 loop is CASRRPTGGTEAFF. The CDR3 nucleotides read TGTGCCAGCAGGCGCCCGACAGGCGGGACTGAAGCTTTCTTT. The rearrangement links TRBV6-5 to TRBJ1-1, with a weak D call TRBD1 (6 bases). CDR1 is MNHEY and CDR2 is SVGAGI in the germline V gene. Trimming stripped 6 bases from V and 5 bases from J, with 16 bases between. CDR3 length: 14 residues.

The chain is built from TRBV7-2 and TRBJ2-7, with TRBD1 identical over 9 bases. Looked up from germline, CDR1 is SGHTA and CDR2 is FQGNSA. The CDR3 is 16 residues long. V shed 5 bases, J shed 4 bases, and the junction held 12 bases outside the gene matches. DNA for the CDR3: TGTGCCAGCAGCCGGGGGCCCGGGACAGGGACGTACGAGCAGTACTTC. Its translation: CASSRGPGTGTYEQYF.

The V gene is TRBV9, the J gene TRBJ2-7; 11 nucleotides match TRBD1. Losses at the gene ends were 3 bases for V and 6 bases for J; bases not matched to a gene: 5. The CDR3 is 14 amino acids. The germline V gene encodes CDR1 SGDLS and CDR2 YYNGEE. CDR3 loop: CASSAGQGAVEQYF. For the CDR3, the DNA is TGTGCCAGCAGCGCCGGACAGGGGGCGGTCGAGCAGTACTTC.

The chain is built from TRBV11-1 and TRBJ2-7; 8 bases are a match to TRBD1. CDR3 length: 15 residues. Trimming cost V 6 bases and J 0 bases; bases outside gene matches: 7. The germline V gene encodes CDR1 SGHAT and CDR2 FQDESV (reference sequence). CDR3 amino acids: CASSSRDRYSYEQYF. In nucleotides, the CDR3 is TGTGCCAGCAGTTCGCGGGACAGGTACTCCTACGAGCAGTACTTC. Variable domain in full (rest from reference TRBV11-1 and TRBJ2-7): EAEVAQSPRYKITEKSQAVAFWCDPISGHATLYWYRQILGQGPELLVQFQDESVVDDSQLPKDRFSAERLKGVDSTLKIQPAELGDSAMYLCASSSRDRYSYEQYFGPGTRLTVT.

The chain carries TRBV6-5 and TRBJ1-6, with D possibly TRBD1 on 6 matching bases. Trimming cost V 9 bases and J 4 bases, with 13 bases left between them. Germline CDR1 reads MNHEY; CDR2 reads SVGAGI. The CDR3 contains 14 residues. The CDR3 protein is CASGQGLYNSPLHF. The CDR3 DNA is TGTGCCAGTGGCCAGGGGTTATATAATTCACCCCTCCACTTT.

This clone was detected only once. The chain couples TRBV19 to TRBJ1-1; D is perhaps TRBD1 (5 bases). Germline V CDR1 and CDR2: LNHDA, SQIVND (reference sequence). The germline V and J ends were trimmed by 3 bases and 4 bases, with 18 bases remaining between them. The CDR3 spans 16 residues. CDR3 in amino acids: CASSMNGFVGATEAFF. Written as DNA, the CDR3 is TGTGCCAGTAGTATGAACGGGTTTGTAGGGGCCACTGAAGCTTTCTTT. The full variable domain, rest sourced from reference TRBV19 and TRBJ1-1, is DGGITQSPKYLFRKEGQNVTLSCEQNLNHDAMYWYRQDPGQGLRLIYYSQIVNDFQKGDIAEGYSVSREKKESFPLTVTSAQKNPTAFYLCASSMNGFVGATEAFFGQGTRLTVV.

A note on this clone: Other DNA sequences in this specimen translate into the identical CDR3. The chain carries TRBV2 and TRBJ1-3, with TRBD1 matching 7 bases. Germline-derived CDR1 and CDR2 are SNHLY and FYNNEI. The CDR3 is 13 residues long. Trimming at V came to 6 bases and at J to 1 base, leaving 0 bases not matched to a gene. The CDR3 sequence is CASRQGSGNTIYF. The CDR3 DNA reads as TGTGCCAGCAGACAGGGGTCTGGAAACACCATATATTTT.